This T cell receptor beta chain is drawn from a study of Tregs in tolerant kidney transplant recipients. This CDR3 spans 14 amino acids. From germline, CDR1 is MNHEY and CDR2 SVGAGI. V gave up 6 bases and J gave up 10 bases; unmatched junction bases: 9. Profiled with immunoSEQ multiplex PCR; TCRdb holds only in-frame clones, not every one. The table includes 98,000 or so clones, around 90% detected once. This clone was counted only a few times. The input for sequencing was CD4+ T cells from blood, taken before the transplant. The sequence came from a human donor who received a combined kidney and bone marrow transplant. The chain combines TRBV6-5 with TRBJ1-6; 7 bases are shared with TRBD1. CDR3 sequence (DNA): TGTGCCAGCAGACCACAGGGGTACAGCTCACCCCTCCACTTT. Translated: CASRPQGYSSPLHF.